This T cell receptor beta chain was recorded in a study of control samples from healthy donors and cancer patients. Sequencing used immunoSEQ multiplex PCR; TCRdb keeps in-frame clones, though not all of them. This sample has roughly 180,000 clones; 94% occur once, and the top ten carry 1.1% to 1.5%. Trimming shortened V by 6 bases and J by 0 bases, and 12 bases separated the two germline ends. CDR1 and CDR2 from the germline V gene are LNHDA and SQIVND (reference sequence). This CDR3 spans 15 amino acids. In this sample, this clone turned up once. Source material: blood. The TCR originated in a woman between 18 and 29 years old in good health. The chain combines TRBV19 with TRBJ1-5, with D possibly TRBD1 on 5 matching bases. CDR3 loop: CASSLGLSSNQPQHF. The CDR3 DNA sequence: TGTGCCAGTAGCTTGGGACTCAGTAGCAATCAGCCCCAGCATTTT. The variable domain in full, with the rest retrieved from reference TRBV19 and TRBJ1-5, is DGGITQSPKYLFRKEGQNVTLSCEQNLNHDAMYWYRQDPGQGLRLIYYSQIVNDFQKGDIAEGYSVSREKKESFPLTVTSAQKNPTAFYLCASSLGLSSNQPQHFGDGTRLSIL.